The rows below give T cell receptor beta chains drawn from one sample of a study of PD-1 blockade in classical Hodgkin lymphoma. Generated by immunoSEQ multiplex PCR, the TCRdb table keeps only in-frame clones and is missing some. Of some 33,000 clones detected, about four fifths appear once; the ten largest clones hold 17%. Here the sequenced sample was peripheral blood mononuclear cells (PBMCs), taken before the fourth cycle of nivolumab. The receptor source for this set is a human donor with classical Hodgkin lymphoma. CDR3s include the opening cysteine and the closing phenylalanine or tryptophan. The D gene is left open where the match is weak. Clone size, where shown, is once, few, many, or a class for clones that have expanded.

V	D	J	length	size	DNA	CDR3
TRBV6-1	-	TRBJ1-2	13	-	TGTGCCAGCAGTTCGGGACCTAACTATGGCTACACCTTC	CASSSGPNYGYTF
TRBV6-6	TRBD1	TRBJ1-5	15	-	TGTGCCAGCAAAAGGGACAGGGGGCTTGATCAGCCCCAGCATTTT	CASKRDRGLDQPQHF
TRBV28	TRBD1	TRBJ1-4	14	few	TGTGCCAGCAGTCTAGACAGGGTTGGCGAAAAACTGTTTTTT	CASSLDRVGEKLFF
TRBV29-1	-	TRBJ1-1	13	-	TGCAGCGTTGCTCGGCAGTTGAACACTGAAGCTTTCTTT	CSVARQLNTEAFF
TRBV28	-	TRBJ2-4	13	few	TGTGCCAGCAGTTCCCCGGGCGGGCGCATTCAGTACTTC	CASSSPGGRIQYF
TRBV7-2	-	TRBJ1-5	16	-	TGTGCCAGCAGCTTAGGAGCCCCGGGGGTAAATCAGCCCCAGCATTTT	CASSLGAPGVNQPQHF
TRBV11-2	-	TRBJ2-3	14	-	TGTGCCAGCAGCCACGGGATTACCGGCGGTACGCAGTATTTT	CASSHGITGGTQYF
TRBV28	-	TRBJ2-7	13	-	TGTGCCAGCAGTCCAGACGTTACCTACGAGCAGTACTTC	CASSPDVTYEQYF
TRBV7-9	-	TRBJ1-1	15	-	TGTGCCAGCAGCGGCCCATTAACAGACAACACTGAAGCTTTCTTT	CASSGPLTDNTEAFF
TRBV7-2	TRBD2	TRBJ2-1	17	-	TGTGCCAGCAGCTTAGTGGGTAGCGGGGGCACCTACAATGAGCAGTTCTTC	CASSLVGSGGTYNEQFF
TRBV4-3	TRBD1	TRBJ2-5	15	few	TGCGCCAGCAGCCAAGGACAGGGGGCGTCGGAGACCCAGTACTTC	CASSQGQGASETQYF
TRBV4-1	-	TRBJ1-2	14	-	TGCGCCAGCAGCTACAGGGCCACTAACTATGGCTACACCTTC	CASSYRATNYGYTF
TRBV19	TRBD2	TRBJ2-3	17	once	TGTGCCAGTAGTGCGGGACTAGCGGGAGTCTACGCAGATACGCAGTATTTT	CASSAGLAGVYADTQYF
TRBV6-1	-	TRBJ1-1	11	once	TGTGCCTCCGTCATGTGGACTGAAGCTTTCTTT	CASVMWTEAFF
TRBV4-3	TRBD1	TRBJ2-1	15	-	TGCGCCAGCAGCCAAGGACAGGGAACCGGCAATGAGCAGTTCTTC	CASSQGQGTGNEQFF
TRBV7-2	-	TRBJ1-1	15	-	TGTGCCAGCAGCTTTCCGGGTTTCGAGAGGACTGAAGCTTTCTTT	CASSFPGFERTEAFF
TRBV10-3	-	TRBJ1-4	14	-	TGTGCCATCAGTGCCGAGGGGACTAATGAAAAACTGTTTTTT	CAISAEGTNEKLFF
TRBV29-1	TRBD1	TRBJ2-1	13	-	TGCAGCGTTGCAGGGTACAGGGGCAATGAGCAGTTCTTC	CSVAGYRGNEQFF
TRBV2	-	TRBJ1-5	13	-	TGTGCCAGCACCGAGGAGGGCAATCAGCCCCAGCATTTT	CASTEEGNQPQHF
TRBV5-1	TRBD2	TRBJ2-3	18	-	TGCGCCAGCAGCTCCTCCGGGACTAGCGGGAGTGGCACAGATACGCAGTATTTT	CASSSSGTSGSGTDTQYF
TRBV28	TRBD1	TRBJ1-6	12	-	TGTGTTACGACAGGGGTTAATTCACCCCTCCACTTT	CVTTGVNSPLHF
TRBV7-2	-	TRBJ1-3	14	-	TGTGCCAGCAGCTCCCCAGGCGCTGGAAACACCATATATTTT	CASSSPGAGNTIYF
TRBV4-3	-	TRBJ1-2	15	-	TGCGCCAGCAGCCAAGATAGGCTGACTTCCTATGGCTACACCTTC	CASSQDRLTSYGYTF
TRBV7-8	-	TRBJ2-2	18	-	TGTGCCAGCAGCTCACCAATCCGGACCTGGTCAGGGACCGGGGAGCTGTTTTTT	CASSSPIRTWSGTGELFF
TRBV27	-	TRBJ2-4	14	-	TGTGCCAGCAGTTTTGGGATGTCGGAGGACATTCAGTACTTC	CASSFGMSEDIQYF
TRBV6-1	TRBD1	TRBJ1-5	14	few	TGTGCCAGCAGTGGGAGACAGGGCTATCAGCCCCAGCATTTT	CASSGRQGYQPQHF
TRBV4-3	TRBD1	TRBJ1-1	15	-	TGCGCCAGCAGCCAAGAGTGGGACAGGGACACTGAAGCTTTCTTT	CASSQEWDRDTEAFF
TRBV4-2	-	TRBJ2-1	15	-	TGTGCCAGCAGCTCCGGGACACTCGGCGGGAATGAGCAGTTCTTC	CASSSGTLGGNEQFF
TRBV18	TRBD1	TRBJ2-3	15	-	TGTGCCAGCTCAACGGGACAGGTACAAGTAGATACGCAGTATTTT	CASSTGQVQVDTQYF